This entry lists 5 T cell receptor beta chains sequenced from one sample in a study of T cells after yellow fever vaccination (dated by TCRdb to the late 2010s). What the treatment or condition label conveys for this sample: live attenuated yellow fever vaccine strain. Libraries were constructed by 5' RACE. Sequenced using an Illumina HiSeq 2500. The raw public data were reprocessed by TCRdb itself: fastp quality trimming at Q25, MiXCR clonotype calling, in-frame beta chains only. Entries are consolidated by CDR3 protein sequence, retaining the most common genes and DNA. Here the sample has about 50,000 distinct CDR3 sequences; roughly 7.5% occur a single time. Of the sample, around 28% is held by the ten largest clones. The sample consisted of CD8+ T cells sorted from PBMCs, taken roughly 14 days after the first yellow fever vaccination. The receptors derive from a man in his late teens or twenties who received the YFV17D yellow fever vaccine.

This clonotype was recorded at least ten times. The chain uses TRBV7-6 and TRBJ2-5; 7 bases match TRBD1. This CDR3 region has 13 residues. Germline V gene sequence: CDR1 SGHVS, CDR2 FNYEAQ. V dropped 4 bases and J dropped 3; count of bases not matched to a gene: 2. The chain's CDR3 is CASSWDRKETQYF. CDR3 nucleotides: TGTGCCAGCAGCTGGGACAGAAAAGAGACCCAGTACTTC.

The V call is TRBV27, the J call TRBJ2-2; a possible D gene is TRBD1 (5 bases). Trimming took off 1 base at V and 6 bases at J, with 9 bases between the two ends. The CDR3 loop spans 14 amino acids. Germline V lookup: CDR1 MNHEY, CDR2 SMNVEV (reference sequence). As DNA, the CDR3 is TGTGCCAGCAGTTTATTCCAGGGTTCCGGGGAGCTGTTTTTT. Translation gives CASSLFQGSGELFF.

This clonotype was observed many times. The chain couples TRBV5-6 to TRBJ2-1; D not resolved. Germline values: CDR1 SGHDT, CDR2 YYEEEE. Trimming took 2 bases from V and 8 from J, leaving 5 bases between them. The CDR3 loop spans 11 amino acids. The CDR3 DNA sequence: TGTGCCAGCAGCTTCACTGATGAGCAGTTCTTC. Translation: CASSFTDEQFF. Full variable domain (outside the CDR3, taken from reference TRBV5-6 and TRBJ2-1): DAGVTQSPTHLIKTRGQQVTLRCSPKSGHDTVSWYQQALGQGPQFIFQYYEEEERQRGNFPDRFSGHQFPNYSSELNVNALLLGDSALYLCASSFTDEQFFGPGTRLTVL.

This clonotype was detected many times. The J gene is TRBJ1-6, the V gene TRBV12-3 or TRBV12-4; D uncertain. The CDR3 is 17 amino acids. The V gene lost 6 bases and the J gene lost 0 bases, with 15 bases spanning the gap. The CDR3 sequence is CASSPNPHFSYNSPLHF. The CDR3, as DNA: TGTGCCAGCAGCCCTAACCCCCATTTCTCCTATAATTCACCCCTCCACTTT.

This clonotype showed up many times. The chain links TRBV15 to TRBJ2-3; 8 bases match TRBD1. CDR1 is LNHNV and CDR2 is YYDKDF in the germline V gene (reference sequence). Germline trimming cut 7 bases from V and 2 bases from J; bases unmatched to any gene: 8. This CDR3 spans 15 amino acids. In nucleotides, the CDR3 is TGTGCCACCACCCGGGACAGGCACTACACAGATACGCAGTATTTT. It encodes CATTRDRHYTDTQYF.